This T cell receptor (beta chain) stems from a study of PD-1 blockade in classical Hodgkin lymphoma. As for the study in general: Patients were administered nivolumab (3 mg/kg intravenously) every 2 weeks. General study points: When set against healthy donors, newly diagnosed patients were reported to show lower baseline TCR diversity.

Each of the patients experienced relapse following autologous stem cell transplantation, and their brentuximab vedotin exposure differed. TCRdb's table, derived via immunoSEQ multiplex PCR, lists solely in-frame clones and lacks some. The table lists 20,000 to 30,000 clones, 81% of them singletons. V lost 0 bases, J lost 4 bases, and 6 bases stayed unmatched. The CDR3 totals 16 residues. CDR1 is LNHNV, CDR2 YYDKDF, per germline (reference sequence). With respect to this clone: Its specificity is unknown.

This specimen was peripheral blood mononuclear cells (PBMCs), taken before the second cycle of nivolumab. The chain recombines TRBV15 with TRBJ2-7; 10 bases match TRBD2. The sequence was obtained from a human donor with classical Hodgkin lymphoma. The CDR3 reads CATSRDVAGGFYEQYF. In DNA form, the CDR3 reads TGTGCCACCAGCAGAGATGTAGCGGGAGGTTTTTACGAGCAGTACTTC.